This T cell receptor beta chain came from a study of OX40 agonist ivuxolimab in advanced cancers. Across the whole study: Mean age approximately 66 years, range roughly 20 to 85; around 80% male.

The protocol was immunoSEQ multiplex PCR, while the TCRdb copy is restricted to in-frame clones and leaves out a portion. The sample records 15,000 to 20,000 clones, over 65% being singletons. The TCR was taken from an adult with an advanced solid tumor such as melanoma, head and neck, liver or kidney cancer. Sequencing was performed on CD4+ or CD8+ T cells sorted from blood, taken in a trial of the OX40 agonist ivuxolimab.

CDR3 loop: CATQETPSLYEQYF. The CDR3 coding sequence is TGTGCCACCCAAGAGACCCCGTCGCTCTACGAGCAGTACTTC. The rearrangement uses TRBV19 and TRBJ2-7, with unresolved D. CDR1 is LNHDA, CDR2 SQIVND, per germline (reference sequence). Trimming left V 10 bases short and J 3 bases short, with 19 bases between. This CDR3 has 14 residues.